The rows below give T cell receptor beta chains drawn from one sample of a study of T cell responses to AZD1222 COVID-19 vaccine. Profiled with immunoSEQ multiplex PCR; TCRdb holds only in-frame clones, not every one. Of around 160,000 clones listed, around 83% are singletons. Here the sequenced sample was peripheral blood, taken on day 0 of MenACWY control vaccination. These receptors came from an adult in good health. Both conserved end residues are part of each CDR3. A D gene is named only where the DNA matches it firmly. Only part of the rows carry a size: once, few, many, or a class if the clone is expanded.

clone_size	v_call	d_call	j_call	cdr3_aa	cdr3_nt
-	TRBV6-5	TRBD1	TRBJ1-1	CASRGTGNTEAFF	TGTGCCAGCAGGGGGACAGGGAACACTGAAGCTTTCTTT
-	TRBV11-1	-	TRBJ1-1	CASSSGVATEAFF	TGTGCCAGCAGCTCGGGAGTGGCCACTGAAGCTTTCTTT
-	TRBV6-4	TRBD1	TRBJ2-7	CASSLRDRAYEQYF	TGTGCCAGCAGCCTCCGGGACAGGGCCTACGAGCAGTACTTC
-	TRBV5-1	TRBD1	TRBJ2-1	CASSLAQGATVNEQFF	TGCGCCAGCAGCTTGGCTCAGGGGGCCACCGTCAATGAGCAGTTCTTC
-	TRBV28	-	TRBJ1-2	CASTSGVINYGYTF	TGTGCCAGCACAAGCGGGGTGATTAACTATGGCTACACCTTC
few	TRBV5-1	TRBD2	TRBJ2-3	CASAGTSPSTDTQYF	TGCGCCAGCGCGGGGACTAGCCCTAGCACAGATACGCAGTATTTT
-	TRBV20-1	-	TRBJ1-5	CSARRGQPQHF	TGCAGTGCTAGAAGGGGTCAGCCCCAGCATTTT
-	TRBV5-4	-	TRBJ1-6	CASSLIGAGNNSPLHF	TGTGCCAGCAGCTTAATTGGGGCAGGCAATAATTCACCCCTCCACTTT
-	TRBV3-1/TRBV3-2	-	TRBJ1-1	CASSQDGWNTEAFF	TGTGCCAGCAGCCAAGACGGGTGGAACACTGAAGCTTTCTTT
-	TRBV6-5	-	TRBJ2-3	CASSYLDTQYF	TGTGCCAGCAGTTACTTGGATACGCAGTATTTT
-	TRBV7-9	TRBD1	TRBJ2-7	CASSQGAAEAYEQYF	TGTGCCAGCAGCCAGGGGGCTGCGGAAGCCTACGAGCAGTACTTC
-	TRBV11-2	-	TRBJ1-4	CASSPQVGNNEKLFF	TGTGCCAGCAGCCCCCAAGTTGGGAATAATGAAAAACTGTTTTTT
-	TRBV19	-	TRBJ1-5	CASSIGRGRVQPQHF	TGTGCCAGTAGTATAGGAAGGGGCAGGGTACAGCCCCAGCATTTT
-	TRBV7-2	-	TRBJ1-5	CASSSPGSNQPQHF	TGTGCCAGCAGCTCTCCGGGAAGCAATCAGCCCCAGCATTTT
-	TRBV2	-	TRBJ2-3	CASSDRLNTDTQYF	TGTGCCAGCAGTGACAGGCTAAACACAGATACGCAGTATTTT
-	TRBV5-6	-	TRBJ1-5	CASSLGQQYQPQHF	TGTGCCAGCAGCTTGGGGCAGCAATATCAGCCCCAGCATTTT
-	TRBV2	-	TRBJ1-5	CASSPQETGHQPQHF	TGTGCCAGCAGTCCACAGGAAACGGGGCATCAGCCCCAGCATTTT
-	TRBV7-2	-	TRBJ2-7	CASSSGTGTPYEQYF	TGTGCCAGCAGCTCCGGGACCGGTACCCCCTACGAGCAGTACTTC
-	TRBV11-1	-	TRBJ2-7	CASSRPGSYEQYF	TGTGCCAGCAGCAGGCCGGGCTCATACGAGCAGTACTTC
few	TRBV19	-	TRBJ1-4	CASGVLNEKLFF	TGTGCCAGTGGCGTCCTCAATGAAAAACTGTTTTTT
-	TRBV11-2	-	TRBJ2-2	CASSLAGPNTGELFF	TGTGCCAGCAGCTTGGCAGGGCCGAACACCGGGGAGCTGTTTTTT
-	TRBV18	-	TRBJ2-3	CASSPPVRTDTQYF	TGTGCCAGCTCACCCCCGGTGCGCACAGATACGCAGTATTTT
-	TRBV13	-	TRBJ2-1	CASSPRQNLYNEQFF	TGTGCCAGCAGCCCCAGACAGAACTTGTACAATGAGCAGTTCTTC
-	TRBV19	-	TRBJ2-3	CASKVSGDPTDTQYF	TGTGCCAGTAAGGTGTCGGGGGACCCCACAGATACGCAGTATTTT
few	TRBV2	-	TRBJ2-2	CASSPTPYTGELFF	TGTGCCAGCAGTCCTACCCCATACACCGGGGAGCTGTTTTTT
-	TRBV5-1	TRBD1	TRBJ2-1	CASSLRQGPEFF	TGCGCCAGCAGCTTAAGACAGGGCCCTGAGTTCTTC
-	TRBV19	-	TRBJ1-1	CASSIRRGPEAFF	TGTGCCAGTAGTATCAGGCGGGGGCCTGAAGCTTTCTTT
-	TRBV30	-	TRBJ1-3	CAWSTAGSTGNTIYF	TGTGCCTGGAGTACTGCAGGGTCTACTGGAAACACCATATATTTT